Listed here are 11 T cell receptor beta chains from one sample, sequenced in a study of Ad26.COV2.S vaccination and SARS-CoV-2 variants. The treatment denotes: 19 received Ad26.COV2.S at low or high dose, single or two shots; about 5 received placebo; per-sample allocation not given. Sampling took place 63 days after the first vaccine or placebo injection. Clones were sequenced by immunoSEQ multiplex PCR, and TCRdb holds only the in-frame ones, with some missing. The sample yields 400,000 to 450,000 clones, more than 80% seen once. The material was peripheral blood, obtained in a trial of Ad26.COV2.S vaccine versus placebo. The source is a person between 18 and 65 years old who received the Ad26.COV2.S COVID-19 vaccine or a placebo.

This clone was recorded only once. The rearrangement uses TRBV7-8 and TRBJ2-5; possibly TRBD2 for D (5 bases). CDR1 and CDR2 from the germline V gene are SGHVS and FQNEAQ. The V and J ends lost 2 bases and 5 bases respectively, with 18 bases between them. CDR3 length equals 16 residues. CDR3 region: CASSLISGGLAETQYF. The CDR3 DNA reads as TGTGCCAGCAGCTTAATTTCTGGTGGTTTAGCGGAGACCCAGTACTTC.

V usage is TRBV2 and J usage is TRBJ2-1, with unresolved D. The CDR3 is 11 amino acids. V shed 7 bases and J shed 9 bases, with 10 bases lying between them. CDR1 and CDR2 (germline): SNHLY, FYNNEI. In DNA, the CDR3 is TGTGCCAGCACCCTAAAAAGTGAGCAGTTCTTC. This encodes CASTLKSEQFF. The whole variable domain, remainder taken from reference TRBV2 and TRBJ2-1, is EPEVTQTPSHQVTQMGQEVILRCVPISNHLYFYWYRQILGQKVEFLVSFYNNEISEKSEIFDDQFSVERPDGSNFTLKIRSTKLEDSAMYFCASTLKSEQFFGPGTRLTVL.

The rearrangement uses TRBV11-2 and TRBJ2-1; no firm D call. The CDR3 runs to 15 residues. Trimming left V 5 bases short and J 6 bases short, with 17 bases between. Germline assignment: CDR1 SGHAT and CDR2 FQNNGV. The CDR3 DNA reads as TGTGCCAGCAGCCAATTTAGTTCATCAGGCAATGAGCAGTTCTTC. Amino acids: CASSQFSSSGNEQFF.

A single count supports this clone. This chain connects TRBV19 to TRBJ2-1; 12 positions match TRBD2. The CDR3 has 18 amino acids. The ends lost 3 bases at V and 1 base at J; junction bases unmatched: 7. The V gene's germline CDR1 is LNHDA and CDR2 SQIVND (reference sequence). The CDR3 spells CASSITLAGGPSYNEQFF. The DNA of the CDR3 is TGTGCCAGTAGTATTACTCTAGCGGGAGGGCCGTCCTACAATGAGCAGTTCTTC. The full variable domain, in which reference TRBV19 and TRBJ2-1 provide the parts outside the CDR3, is DGGITQSPKYLFRKEGQNVTLSCEQNLNHDAMYWYRQDPGQGLRLIYYSQIVNDFQKGDIAEGYSVSREKKESFPLTVTSAQKNPTAFYLCASSITLAGGPSYNEQFFGPGTRLTVL.

The gene calls are TRBV6-2 or TRBV6-3 and TRBJ1-5; 9 nucleotides agree with TRBD1. The CDR3 covers 21 residues. Germline trimming cut 0 bases from V and 1 base from J; bases unmatched to any gene: 16. Germline-derived CDR1 and CDR2 are MNHEY and SVGEGT. The CDR3 is CASSYSIWDRAKFDSNQPQHF. DNA of the CDR3: TGTGCCAGCAGTTACTCGATATGGGACAGGGCAAAATTTGACAGCAATCAGCCCCAGCATTTT.

This clone was seen just once. Written as DNA, the CDR3 is TGTGCCAGCAGCTTAGGGTCTAGCGGGTACTACGAGCAGTACTTC. It is translated as CASSLGSSGYYEQYF. The chain has TRBV7-2 and TRBJ2-7; 8 nucleotides align to TRBD2. The junction had 5 bases not matched to a gene; V was cut back by 1 base and J by 3 bases. The CDR3 loop spans 15 amino acids. CDR1 SGHTA and CDR2 FQGNSA come from the germline V gene.

The chain joins TRBV11-2 to TRBJ2-2; 9 bases are shared with TRBD1. V trimming: 1 base; J trimming: 6 bases; junction bases outside the gene matches: 6. This CDR3 contains 16 residues. Germline V gene lookup returns CDR1 SGHAT and CDR2 FQNNGV. CDR3 loop: CASSLARDRAAGELFF. The CDR3 DNA is TGTGCCAGCAGCTTAGCCAGGGACAGGGCTGCCGGGGAGCTGTTTTTT.

J is TRBJ1-4 and V is TRBV29-1; D uncertain. Germline lookup yields CDR1 SQVTM and CDR2 ANQGSEA. The CDR3 covers 15 residues. V shed 5 bases and J shed 1 base, with 14 bases lying between them. CDR3 amino acids: CSVLDWAGTNEKLFF. The CDR3 nucleotides read TGCAGCGTTCTAGACTGGGCTGGAACTAATGAAAAACTGTTTTTT.

This clone was observed once. The rearrangement uses TRBV30 and TRBJ2-7, with no clear D. CDR3 length equals 17 residues. CDR1 and CDR2 (germline): GTSNPN, SVGIG (reference sequence). V lost 0 bases and J lost 1, with 19 bases in between. CDR3 amino acids: CAWSVSAGHFGSYEQYF. In nucleotides, the CDR3 is TGTGCCTGGAGTGTATCGGCAGGTCATTTTGGGTCCTACGAGCAGTACTTC.

Details on this clone: The sample contains more than one DNA sequence encoding this CDR3. This chain uses TRBV3-1 (or the pseudogene TRBV3-2) with TRBJ2-1; TRBD2 matches 10 bases. The CDR3 contains 14 residues. Germline loops: CDR1 LGHDT, CDR2 YNNKEL (reference sequence). After removal of 1 base from V and 8 bases from J, the junction contained 2 bases not matched to a gene. The CDR3 region has the DNA TGTGCCAGCAGCCAAGTCCTAGCGGGAGATGAGCAGTTCTTC. Residues: CASSQVLAGDEQFF.

The chain carries TRBV6-6 and TRBJ1-3; 7 bases align to TRBD1. The CDR3 spans 14 residues. Trimming removed 0 bases from V and 4 bases from J; junction bases left unmatched: 0. Germline CDR1 and CDR2: MNHNY and SVGAGI (reference sequence). The CDR3 region has the DNA TGTGCCAGCAGTTACTCGGACAGGGGAAACACCATATATTTT. Protein: CASSYSDRGNTIYF.